What follows are 9 T cell receptor beta chains derived from one specimen sequenced in a study of siplizumab effects on memory and regulatory T cells (dated by TCRdb to about 2019). Library method: the immunoSEQ multiplex PCR assay. TCRdb re-hosts the immuneACCESS table, in-frame sequences only. Its copies lack some clones; in the studies checked, an unresolved V gene accounts for under half of them, and the cause for the rest is not known. In this sample the table shows about 75,000 clones, roughly 93% of which occur a single time. The leading ten clones occupy 5% of the sample. Sequencing used CD8+ T cells sorted from blood. These receptors were obtained from a human donor in good health.

This rearrangement joins TRBV7-3 to TRBJ2-1, with TRBD2 matching 15 bases. Germline CDR1 SGHTA, CDR2 FQGTGA. CDR3 length: 17 amino acids. With V trimmed by 6 bases and J by 6 bases, 9 bases remained unmatched. CDR3 DNA: TGTGCCAGCAGACCCGGACTAGCGGGGGGGCACGGCAATGAGCAGTTCTTC. This translates into CASRPGLAGGHGNEQFF. The full variable domain, with the rest looked up from reference TRBV7-3 and TRBJ2-1, is GAGVSQTPSNKVTEKGKYVELRCDPISGHTALYWYRQSLGQGPEFLIYFQGTGAADDSGLPNDRFFAVRPEGSVSTLKIQRTERGDSAVYLCASRPGLAGGHGNEQFFGPGTRLTVL.

This rearrangement joins TRBV6-5 to TRBJ2-5, with D unresolved. The V end was cut by 7 bases, the J end by 7 bases, with 16 bases between. Germline V gene lookup returns CDR1 MNHEY and CDR2 SVGAGI. This CDR3 comprises 13 residues. Here the CDR3 reads CASTDGPEGTQYF. The CDR3 DNA sequence: TGTGCCAGCACTGATGGGCCCGAAGGGACCCAGTACTTC.

The rearrangement uses TRBV5-1 and TRBJ2-5; D is uncertain. Per germline, CDR1 SGHRS and CDR2 YFSETQ. V shed 0 bases and J shed 0 bases, with 12 bases lying between them. This CDR3 comprises 16 residues. In DNA, the CDR3 is TGCGCCAGCAGCTTGGGGACGGGCACCAACCAAGAGACCCAGTACTTC. Encoded protein: CASSLGTGTNQETQYF.

This rearrangement joins TRBV15 to TRBJ2-2; no reliable D call. With 8 bases removed from V and 1 base from J, the gap between germline ends came to 8 bases. CDR3 size: 13 residues. Germline V gene sequence: CDR1 LNHNV, CDR2 YYDKDF (reference sequence). CDR3 protein: CATLHGNTGELFF. CDR3 nucleotide sequence: TGTGCCACCCTCCACGGGAACACCGGGGAGCTGTTTTTT.

V usage is TRBV11-2 and J usage is TRBJ2-1; the match to TRBD2 covers 12 bases. There are 18 residues in the CDR3. The ends lost 1 base at V and 3 bases at J; junction bases unmatched: 7. Germline values: CDR1 SGHAT, CDR2 FQNNGV. CDR3 sequence (DNA): TGTGCCAGCAGCTTAGGGCAGCTAGCGGGGGGGCTCTACAATGAGCAGTTCTTC. This translates into CASSLGQLAGGLYNEQFF.

The chain joins TRBV4-2 to TRBJ2-1, with 10 bases matching TRBD2. V shed 8 bases and J 7 bases; nucleotides not matched to a gene: 11. The CDR3 sequence is 15 residues long. CDR1 is LGHNA and CDR2 is YNFKEQ in the germline V gene. CDR3 sequence (DNA): TGTGCCAGCCTCGAAAGCGGGGGGGCCTTGAATGAGCAGTTCTTC. Amino acid sequence: CASLESGGALNEQFF.

J is TRBJ2-3 and V is TRBV19, with D possibly matching TRBD1 (6 bases). The germline V and J ends were trimmed by 5 bases and 2 bases, with 14 bases remaining between them. Germline CDR1 and CDR2: LNHDA and SQIVND (reference sequence). The CDR3 runs to 15 residues. Here the CDR3 DNA reads TGTGCCAGTAGTTGGACAGAAGCGCACACAGATACGCAGTATTTT. Residues: CASSWTEAHTDTQYF.

V and J are TRBV11-3 and TRBJ1-3; possibly TRBD1 for D (5 bases). Germline V gene sequence: CDR1 SGHNT, CDR2 YENEEA. V shed 10 bases and J shed 3 bases, with 10 bases lying between them. The length of the CDR3 is 12 residues. The CDR3 loop is CATGAFGNTIYF. The CDR3 DNA is TGTGCCACCGGGGCATTTGGAAACACCATATATTTT.

The chain links TRBV6-1 to TRBJ2-7; D not resolved. V dropped 6 bases and J dropped 0 bases, with 3 bases sitting between them. Germline lookup yields CDR1 MNHNS and CDR2 SASEGT. The CDR3 has 11 residues. The CDR3 region has the DNA TGTGCCAGCAGCTTCTCCTACGAGCAGTACTTC. Encoded protein: CASSFSYEQYF.